The next 7 T cell receptor beta chains were all read from a single sample in a study of cytomegalovirus exposure and HLA in healthy donors (dated by TCRdb to between 2016 and 2019). Libraries were constructed by the immunoSEQ multiplex PCR assay. The multiplex PCR relied on a mix of 60 forward primers for TCR Vbeta segments and 13 reverse primers for TCR Jbeta segments. The table comes from immuneACCESS by way of TCRdb, which keeps in-frame sequences with V and J called. Part of the clones is missing from these tables; in studies checked, under half for an unresolved V gene and the rest for unknown reasons. The table for this sample lists about 210,000 clones; roughly 82% of them were counted only once. Roughly 6% of the sample rests with the top ten. The sequencing sample was made of PBMCs. Every receptor here comes from a man in his forties in good health and CMV-seropositive.

The chain carries TRBV29-1 and TRBJ2-5; TRBD2 agrees at 10 bases. The V gene end was trimmed by 6 bases and the J gene end by 3 bases; junction bases not matched to a gene: 4. The CDR3 extends over 13 amino acids. The germline V gene has CDR1 SQVTM and CDR2 ANQGSEA. Here the CDR3 reads CSVAGTSEETQYF. CDR3 DNA sequence: TGCAGCGTGGCCGGGACTAGCGAAGAGACCCAGTACTTC.

DNA for the CDR3: TGTGCCAGCAGCGTTGGACTTGACAATGAGCAGTTCTTC. Amino acids: CASSVGLDNEQFF. The chain recombines TRBV5-4 with TRBJ2-1; D is possibly TRBD2 (5 bases). Germline V gene sequence: CDR1 SGHNT, CDR2 YYREEE (reference sequence). V lost 4 bases, J lost 5 bases, and 10 bases lay in between. This CDR3 has 13 amino acids. The variable domain in full, with the rest retrieved from reference TRBV5-4 and TRBJ2-1, is ETGVTQSPTHLIKTRGQQVTLRCSSQSGHNTVSWYQQALGQGPQFIFQYYREEENGRGNFPPRFSGLQFPNYSSELNVNALELDDSALYLCASSVGLDNEQFFGPGTRLTVL.

On this clone itself: In the same sample, other DNA sequences code for this CDR3. This chain uses TRBV29-1 with TRBJ2-3; 12 bases match TRBD2. The CDR3 length is 16 residues. The germline V gene encodes CDR1 SQVTM and CDR2 ANQGSEA. Germline trimming cut 0 bases from V and 8 bases from J; bases unmatched to any gene: 9. The CDR3 bases are TGCAGCGTTGAAGAGCGGGCTCTAGCGGGGGGGCGTACGCAGTATTTT. Its translation is CSVEERALAGGRTQYF.

The chain employs TRBV7-9 and TRBJ2-6; D remains ambiguous. Per germline, CDR1 SEHNR and CDR2 FQNEAQ (reference sequence). The ends were cut back, 0 bases at V and 4 bases at J, with 4 bases in the middle. CDR3 length: 14 amino acids. Written as DNA, the CDR3 is TGTGCCAGCAGCTTAGCGCTAGGGGCCAACGTCCTGACTTTC. The encoded protein is CASSLALGANVLTF.

A single count supports this clone. J is TRBJ2-7 and V is TRBV29-1; D might be TRBD1 (6 bases). V was pared by 7 bases and J by 0 bases, with 13 bases between. Germline CDR1 reads SQVTM; CDR2 reads ANQGSEA. There are 13 residues in the CDR3. Here the CDR3 DNA reads TGCAGCGCTATGCAGGGGAACTCCTACGAGCAGTACTTC. This gives the protein CSAMQGNSYEQYF.

This chain links TRBV5-1 with TRBJ1-4; D may be TRBD1 (6 bases). V lost 0 bases and J 0 bases, leaving 9 bases between the germline ends. CDR1 is SGHRS, CDR2 YFSETQ, per germline. The CDR3 runs 16 residues. CDR3 protein: CASSLVGTPTNEKLFF. The CDR3, as DNA: TGCGCCAGCAGCTTGGTGGGGACACCAACTAATGAAAAACTGTTTTTT.

The genes are TRBV6-5 and TRBJ2-7; D call uncertain. V was shortened by 2 bases and J by 2 bases, with 7 bases between the two germline ends. The length of the CDR3 is 13 residues. CDR1 MNHEY and CDR2 SVGAGI come from the germline V gene. CDR3: CASSYNGPYEQYF. CDR3 DNA: TGTGCCAGCAGTTACAACGGTCCCTACGAGCAGTACTTC.